This TCR beta chain was documented in a study of shared clonotypes between healthy human individuals. Details on this clone: What it binds is unknown.

Deep-level running was used for the assay. The method was immunoSEQ multiplex PCR; TCRdb's version includes in-frame clones alone and lacks a portion of them. Here the sample spans under 600,000 clones, around 97% being singletons. Study-wide results and caveats: Memory subsets generally showed lower estimated richness than naive subsets.

From CD4+ cells came CD45RA+ naive and CD45RA-negative memory subsets. Germline assignment: CDR1 SGHNT and CDR2 YYREEE (reference sequence). This CDR3 is built from 16 residues. Trimming cost V 2 bases and J 4 bases; bases outside gene matches: 8. The material sequenced was naive CD4+ T cells sorted from blood. Described subset: CD45RA+ positively selected. This clonotype was sampled from a woman under 40 in good health. The chain joins TRBV5-4 to TRBJ2-1, with 8 bases identical to TRBD2. CDR3 nucleotides: TGTGCCAGCAGCTTTTTCAGCGGGAGCCCTTACAATGAGCAGTTCTTC. The encoded protein is CASSFFSGSPYNEQFF.